This T cell receptor beta chain was recovered during a study of blood T cell repertoires in COVID-19 (TCRdb year 2020). Turning to the overall study: Samples from collaborators originated in the United States, Italy and Spain and spanned both the acute and convalescent phases of COVID-19. The material from the prospective study consisted of cDNA or gDNA derived from T cells, B-cell-depleted T cells, or PBMCs. Subjects who had been exposed to COVID-19, were actively infected with it, or had recovered from it provided the deeply sampled blood TCRbeta repertoires that made up the dataset. The repertoires were released in a freely available public database meant as a resource for research on the immune response to SARS-CoV-2. Samples were obtained from the ongoing ImmuneRACE study (first 160 participants) and from 1,254 subjects provided by 6 global collaborators. A de-identified subject ID, COVID-19 status, age in years and sex were almost always included in the sample metadata. HLA class I and class II types, where available, came from metadata supplied by the sample provider rather than from assay-based typing. Results and caveats for the whole study, not just this receptor: Clinical and demographic metadata were provided uncurated, with the amount varying by source and participant.

In the prospective study, participants were 18 to 89 years old, resided in fewer than 25 geographic areas of the United States, and were enrolled through a virtual design. In the prospective study, participants were assigned to cohorts based on the clinical history participants reported in a screening survey and a study questionnaire. Recovered participants in ImmuneRACE Cohort 3 were defined by two consecutive negative NP/OP PCR tests, clearance by a healthcare professional, or resolution of symptoms. Each participant in the prospective study had whole blood, serum and a nasopharyngeal or oropharyngeal swab collected by mobile phlebotomists. Prospective study participants could optionally give additional blood draws and questionnaires over an approximately two-month period. Prospective study blood samples were shipped either frozen or at room temperature before DNA extraction. The immunoSEQ Assay, a bias-controlled multiplex PCR, was used to amplify TCRbeta CDR3 regions from genomic DNA. Per the authors' processing: The number of nucleated cells in each sample was estimated from the amplification of reference gene primers within the assay. Sequence reads were collapsed and filtered to measure the absolute abundance of every unique TCRbeta CDR3 rearrangement. For each sample, productive Simpson clonality was calculated as the square root of Simpson's diversity index over productive rearrangements. As stored in TCRdb, this immuneACCESS dataset retains in-frame rearrangements with V and J assigned. A fraction of the clones does not appear; measured against another copy, unresolved V genes explain less than half of the discrepancy, and the remainder lacks a known reason. V and J calls and clone size are those listed in that table; D and trimming were worked out from the DNA. This sample lists some 170,000 clones; approximately 80% were detected once. The ten largest make up about 6% of the sample.

The CDR3 contains 12 residues, cysteine and phenylalanine counted. The read is trimmed to its CDR3 DNA, 36 bases read in frame from base 1. CDR1 MGHRA and CDR2 YSYEKL were looked up in the germline V gene. V lost 0 bases and J lost 9 bases; the stretch between them is 9 bases long. With respect to this clone: The antigen it binds to is not known. No base qualities exist here, and no much larger clone lies one base off it.

Rearrangement joined TRBV4-1 to TRBJ2-7, and perhaps TRBD1 as D gene, on 5 matching bases. The TCR sequence derives from a man in his forties who had recovered from COVID-19. Material: PBMCs or T cells enriched from blood (not recorded which). The CDR3 corresponds to CASSQDRVRQYF. The nucleotide sequence reads TGCGCCAGCAGCCAAGACAGGGTTAGGCAGTACTTC.